This TCR beta chain was sequenced during a study of technical replicates of blood from a handful of donors. CDR1 is MGHRA, CDR2 YSYEKL, per germline. With 1 base clipped from V and 4 bases from J, the junction kept 9 bases outside the gene matches. This CDR3 contains 16 residues. The table came from immunoSEQ multiplex PCR; TCRdb's copy has only in-frame clones and leaves some out. The table includes under 100,000 clones, 65% to 90% detected once. The chain is built from TRBV4-1 and TRBJ1-2, with 7 bases fitting TRBD1. The clonotype was recovered from a human donor in good health. Some clones in this sample may be carry-over from other donors' samples. Sequenced sample: PBMCs. The CDR3, as DNA: TGCGCCAGCAGCCAAGTCGTACCGACAGGGACCTATGGCTACACCTTC. Translated: CASSQVVPTGTYGYTF.